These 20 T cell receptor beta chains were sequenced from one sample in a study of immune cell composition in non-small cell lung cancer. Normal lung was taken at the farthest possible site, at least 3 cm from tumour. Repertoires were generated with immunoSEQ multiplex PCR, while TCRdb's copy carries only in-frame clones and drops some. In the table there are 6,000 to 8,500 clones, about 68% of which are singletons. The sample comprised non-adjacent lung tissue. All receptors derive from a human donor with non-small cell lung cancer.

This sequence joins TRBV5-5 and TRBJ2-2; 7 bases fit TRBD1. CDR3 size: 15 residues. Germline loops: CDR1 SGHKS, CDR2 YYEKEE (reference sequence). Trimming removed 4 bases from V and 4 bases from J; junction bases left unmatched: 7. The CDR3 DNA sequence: TGTGCCAGCAGCCAAATAACAGGGGCCACCGGGGAGCTGTTTTTT. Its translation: CASSQITGATGELFF. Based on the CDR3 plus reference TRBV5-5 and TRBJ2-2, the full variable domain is DAGVTQSPTHLIKTRGQQVTLRCSPISGHKSVSWYQQVLGQGPQFIFQYYEKEERGRGNFPDRFSARQFPNYSSELNVNALLLGDSALYLCASSQITGATGELFFGEGSRLTVL.

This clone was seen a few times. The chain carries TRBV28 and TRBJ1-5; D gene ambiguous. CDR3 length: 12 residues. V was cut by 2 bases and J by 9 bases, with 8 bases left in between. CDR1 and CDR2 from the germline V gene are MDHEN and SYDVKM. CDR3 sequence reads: CASSLPRGPQHF. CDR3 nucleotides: TGTGCCAGCAGTTTACCCCGAGGGCCCCAGCATTTT.

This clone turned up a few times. The CDR3 region has the DNA TGCGCCAGCAGCTTGACAGGCTATAGCAATCAGCCCCAGCATTTT. It is translated as CASSLTGYSNQPQHF. The chain combines TRBV5-1 with TRBJ1-5; possible D gene TRBD1, 5 bases. The CDR3 has 15 amino acids. Germline CDR1 SGHRS, CDR2 YFSETQ. Deletions cut 1 base from V and 0 bases from J, with 8 bases between.

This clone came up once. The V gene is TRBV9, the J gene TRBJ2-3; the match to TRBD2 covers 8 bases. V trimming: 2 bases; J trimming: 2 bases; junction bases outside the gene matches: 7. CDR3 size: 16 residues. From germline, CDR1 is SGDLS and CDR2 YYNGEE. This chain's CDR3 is CASSVVSGTYTDTQYF. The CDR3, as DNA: TGTGCCAGCAGCGTTGTTAGCGGGACCTACACAGATACGCAGTATTTT.

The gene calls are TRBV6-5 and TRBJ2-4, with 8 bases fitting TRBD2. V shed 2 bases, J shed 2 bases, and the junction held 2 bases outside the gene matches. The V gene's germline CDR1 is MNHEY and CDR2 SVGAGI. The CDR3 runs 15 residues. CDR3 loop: CASSYVAGPKNIQYF. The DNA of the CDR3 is TGTGCCAGCAGTTACGTAGCGGGGCCCAAAAACATTCAGTACTTC.

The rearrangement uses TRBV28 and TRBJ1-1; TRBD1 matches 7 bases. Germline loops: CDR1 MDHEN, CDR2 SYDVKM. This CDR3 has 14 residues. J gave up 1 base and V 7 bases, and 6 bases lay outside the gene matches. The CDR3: CASKLGQKNTEAFF. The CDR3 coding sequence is TGTGCCAGCAAATTGGGACAGAAGAACACTGAAGCTTTCTTT.

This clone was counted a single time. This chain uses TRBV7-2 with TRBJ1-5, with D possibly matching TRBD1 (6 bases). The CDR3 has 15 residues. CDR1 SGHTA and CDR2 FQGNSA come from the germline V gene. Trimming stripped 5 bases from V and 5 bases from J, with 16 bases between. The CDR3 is CASSQDWQGYQPQHF. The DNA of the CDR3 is TGTGCCAGCAGCCAAGATTGGCAGGGGTATCAGCCCCAGCATTTT.

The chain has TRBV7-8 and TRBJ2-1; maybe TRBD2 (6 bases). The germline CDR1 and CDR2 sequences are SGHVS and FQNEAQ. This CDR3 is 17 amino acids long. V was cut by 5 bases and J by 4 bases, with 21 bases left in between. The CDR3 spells CASSVGDAGGRYNEQFF. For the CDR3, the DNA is TGTGCCAGCAGCGTAGGAGATGCCGGGGGAAGATACAATGAGCAGTTCTTC.

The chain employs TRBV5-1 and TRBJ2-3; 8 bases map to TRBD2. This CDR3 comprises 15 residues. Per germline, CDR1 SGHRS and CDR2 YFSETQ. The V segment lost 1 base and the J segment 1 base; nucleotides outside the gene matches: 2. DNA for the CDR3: TGCGCCAGCAGCTTGCCTAGCGGGCGCACAGATACGCAGTATTTT. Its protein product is CASSLPSGRTDTQYF.

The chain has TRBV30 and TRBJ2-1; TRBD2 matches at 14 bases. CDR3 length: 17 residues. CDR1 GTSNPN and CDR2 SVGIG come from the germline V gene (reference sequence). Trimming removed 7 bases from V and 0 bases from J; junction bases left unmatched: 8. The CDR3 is CASSRLAGGSSYNEQFF. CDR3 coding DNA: TGTGCCTCCTCGAGACTAGCGGGGGGGAGCTCCTACAATGAGCAGTTCTTC. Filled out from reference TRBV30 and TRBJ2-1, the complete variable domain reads SQTIHQWPATLVQPVGSPLSLECTVEGTSNPNLYWYRQAAGRGLQLLFYSVGIGQISSEVPQNLSASRPQDRQFILSSKKLLLSDSGFYLCASSRLAGGSSYNEQFFGPGTRLTVL.

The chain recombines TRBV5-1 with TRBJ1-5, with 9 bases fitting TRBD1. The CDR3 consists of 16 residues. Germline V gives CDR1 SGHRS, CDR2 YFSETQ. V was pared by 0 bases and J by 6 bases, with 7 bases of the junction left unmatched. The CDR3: CASSLGPGQGIQPQHF. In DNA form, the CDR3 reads TGCGCCAGCAGCTTGGGCCCGGGACAGGGAATTCAGCCCCAGCATTTT.

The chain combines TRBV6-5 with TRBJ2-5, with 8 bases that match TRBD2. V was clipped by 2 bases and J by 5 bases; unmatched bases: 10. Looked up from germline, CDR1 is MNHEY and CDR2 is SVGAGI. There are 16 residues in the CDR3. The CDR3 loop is CASSYGGSGKGETQYF. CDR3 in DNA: TGTGCCAGCAGTTACGGGGGTAGCGGGAAAGGCGAGACCCAGTACTTC.

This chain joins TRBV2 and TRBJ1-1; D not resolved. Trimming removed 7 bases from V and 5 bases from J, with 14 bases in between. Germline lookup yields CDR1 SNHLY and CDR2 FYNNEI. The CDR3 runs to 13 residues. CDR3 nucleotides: TGTGCCAGCACGGCCGGCCGAGGTACTGAAGCTTTCTTT. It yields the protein CASTAGRGTEAFF. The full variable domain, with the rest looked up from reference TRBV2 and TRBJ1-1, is EPEVTQTPSHQVTQMGQEVILRCVPISNHLYFYWYRQILGQKVEFLVSFYNNEISEKSEIFDDQFSVERPDGSNFTLKIRSTKLEDSAMYFCASTAGRGTEAFFGQGTRLTVV.

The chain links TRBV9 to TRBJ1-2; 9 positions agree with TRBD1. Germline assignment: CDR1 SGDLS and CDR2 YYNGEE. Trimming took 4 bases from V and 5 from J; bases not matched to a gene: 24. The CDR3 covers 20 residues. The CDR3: CASSPIDRGLVATGLYGYTF. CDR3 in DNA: TGTGCCAGCAGCCCCATCGACAGGGGGTTGGTCGCGACGGGACTTTATGGCTACACCTTC.

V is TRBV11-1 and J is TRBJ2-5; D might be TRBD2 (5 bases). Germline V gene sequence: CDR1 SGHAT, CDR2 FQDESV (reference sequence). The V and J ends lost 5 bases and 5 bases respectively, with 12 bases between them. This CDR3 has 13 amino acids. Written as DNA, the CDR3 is TGTGCCAGCAGCCCCAGTTCGGGGGAGACCCAGTACTTC. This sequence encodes CASSPSSGETQYF.

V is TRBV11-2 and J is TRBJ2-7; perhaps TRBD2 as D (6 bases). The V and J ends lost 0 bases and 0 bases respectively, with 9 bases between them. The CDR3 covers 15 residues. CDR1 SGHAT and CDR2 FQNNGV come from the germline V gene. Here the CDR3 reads CASSLEGGSSYEQYF. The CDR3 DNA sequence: TGTGCCAGCAGCTTAGAGGGGGGTAGCTCCTACGAGCAGTACTTC.

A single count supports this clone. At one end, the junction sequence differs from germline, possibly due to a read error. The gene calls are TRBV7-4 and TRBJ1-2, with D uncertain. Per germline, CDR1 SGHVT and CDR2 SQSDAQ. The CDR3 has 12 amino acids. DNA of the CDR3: TGTGCCAGCAGCATCGGTAACGATGGCTACACCTTC. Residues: CASSIGNDGYTF. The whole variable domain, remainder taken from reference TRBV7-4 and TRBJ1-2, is GAGVSQSPRYKVAKRGRDVALRCDSISGHVTLYWYRQTLGQGSEVLTYSQSDAQRDKSGRPSGRFSAERPERSVSTLKIQRTEQGDSAVYLCASSIGNDGYTFGSGTRLTVV.

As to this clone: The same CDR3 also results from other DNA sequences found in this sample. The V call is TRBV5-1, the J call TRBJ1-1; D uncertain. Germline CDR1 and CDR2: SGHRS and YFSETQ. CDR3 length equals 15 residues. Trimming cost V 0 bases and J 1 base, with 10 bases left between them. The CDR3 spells CASSLDGRPNTEAFF. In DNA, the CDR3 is TGCGCCAGCAGCTTGGACGGCAGGCCGAACACTGAAGCTTTCTTT.

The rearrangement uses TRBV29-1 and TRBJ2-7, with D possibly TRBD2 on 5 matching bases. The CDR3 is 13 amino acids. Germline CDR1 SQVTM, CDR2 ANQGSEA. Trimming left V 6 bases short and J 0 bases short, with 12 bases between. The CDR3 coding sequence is TGCAGCGTCCACAACGGGATCTCCTACGAGCAGTACTTC. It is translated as CSVHNGISYEQYF.

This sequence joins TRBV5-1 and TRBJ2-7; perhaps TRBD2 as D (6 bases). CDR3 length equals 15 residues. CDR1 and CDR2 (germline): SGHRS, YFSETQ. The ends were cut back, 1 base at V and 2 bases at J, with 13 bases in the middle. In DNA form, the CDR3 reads TGCGCCAGCAGCTTGCGACTAGATCGCCCCTACGAGCAGTACTTC. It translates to CASSLRLDRPYEQYF. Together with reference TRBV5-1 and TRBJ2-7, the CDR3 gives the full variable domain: KAGVTQTPRYLIKTRGQQVTLSCSPISGHRSVSWYQQTPGQGLQFLFEYFSETQRNKGNFPGRFSGRQFSNSRSEMNVSTLELGDSALYLCASSLRLDRPYEQYFGPGTRLTVT.